A single T cell receptor (beta chain) is shown here with its context. Per the germline V gene, CDR1 is MNHNY and CDR2 is SVGAGI (reference sequence). Trimming cost V 9 bases and J 6 bases, with 14 bases left between them. The CDR3 extends over 13 amino acids. The sample comes from a study of control samples from healthy donors and cancer patients. Clones were read by immunoSEQ multiplex PCR, and TCRdb kept only the in-frame ones, dropping some. This table has around 57,000 clones, around 93% appearing once. Sequenced material: PBMCs. This receptor was taken from a man aged 25 to 40 with colorectal cancer. The chain couples TRBV6-6 to TRBJ1-4; D might be TRBD1 (6 bases). CDR3 DNA: TGTGCCAGTACAGGGTATTTGGATGAAAAACTGTTTTTT. This translates into CASTGYLDEKLFF.